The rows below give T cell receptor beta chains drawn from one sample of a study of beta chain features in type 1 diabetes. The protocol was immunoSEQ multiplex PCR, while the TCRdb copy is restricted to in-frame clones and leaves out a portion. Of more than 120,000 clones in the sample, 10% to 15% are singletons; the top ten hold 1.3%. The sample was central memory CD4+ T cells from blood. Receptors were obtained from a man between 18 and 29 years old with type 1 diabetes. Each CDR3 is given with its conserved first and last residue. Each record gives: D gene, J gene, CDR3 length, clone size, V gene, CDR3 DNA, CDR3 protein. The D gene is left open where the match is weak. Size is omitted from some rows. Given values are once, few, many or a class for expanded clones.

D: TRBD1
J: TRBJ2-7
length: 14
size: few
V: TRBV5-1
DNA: TGCGCCAGCAGCGCTCAGGGGGAATTCAACGAGCAGTACTTC
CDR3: CASSAQGEFNEQYF

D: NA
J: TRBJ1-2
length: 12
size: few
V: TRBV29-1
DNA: TGCAGCGTTGATGACGGCTCTTATGGCTACACCTTC
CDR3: CSVDDGSYGYTF

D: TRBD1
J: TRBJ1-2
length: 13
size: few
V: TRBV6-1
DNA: TGTGCCAGCAGGGGACAGGACCACTATGGCTACACCTTC
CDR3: CASRGQDHYGYTF

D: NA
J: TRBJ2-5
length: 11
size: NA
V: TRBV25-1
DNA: TGTGCCAGCAGTGTGACTTGCGCCCAGTACTTC
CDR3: CASSVTCAQYF

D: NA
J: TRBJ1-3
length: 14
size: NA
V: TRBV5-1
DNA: TGCGCCAGCAGCTTGGACCCGTCGGGAAACACCATATATTTT
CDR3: CASSLDPSGNTIYF

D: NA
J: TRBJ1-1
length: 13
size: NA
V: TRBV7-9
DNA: TGTGCCAGCAGCTTAATACTGGGGACTGAAGCTTTCTTT
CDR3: CASSLILGTEAFF

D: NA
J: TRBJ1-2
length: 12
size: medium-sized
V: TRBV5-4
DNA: TGTGCCAGCACTTCTTCTAACTATGGCTACACCTTC
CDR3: CASTSSNYGYTF

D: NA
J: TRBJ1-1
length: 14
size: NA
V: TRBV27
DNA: TGTGCCAGCAGTACTGGGGCCGGGAACACTGAAGCTTTCTTT
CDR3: CASSTGAGNTEAFF

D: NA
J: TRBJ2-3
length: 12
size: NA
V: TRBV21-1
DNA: TGTGCCAGCAGCGTAAGGGGAGATACGCAGTATTTT
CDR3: CASSVRGDTQYF

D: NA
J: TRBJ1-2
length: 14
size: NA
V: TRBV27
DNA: TGTGCCAGCAGTTTGGGAAGTCCTTCGTCGGGCTACACCTTC
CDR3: CASSLGSPSSGYTF

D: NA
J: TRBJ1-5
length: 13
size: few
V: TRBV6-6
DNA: TGTGCCAGCAGTTACGACTCTAATCAGCCCCAGCATTTT
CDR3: CASSYDSNQPQHF

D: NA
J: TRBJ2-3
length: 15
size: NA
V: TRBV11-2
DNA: TGTGCCAGCAGCTTCCAACCGGACGGCACAGATACGCAGTATTTT
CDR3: CASSFQPDGTDTQYF

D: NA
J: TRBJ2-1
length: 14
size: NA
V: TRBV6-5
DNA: TGTGCCAGCAGCCCCCGGGAGTCGTACAATGAGCAGTTCTTC
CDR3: CASSPRESYNEQFF

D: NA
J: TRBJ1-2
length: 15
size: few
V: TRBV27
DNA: TGTGCCAGCGCCAGGGGTTCCTCGGAGGTTTATGGCTACACCTTC
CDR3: CASARGSSEVYGYTF

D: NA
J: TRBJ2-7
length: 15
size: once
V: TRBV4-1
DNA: TGCGCCAGCAGCCAAGATACCGGGGGGCTCGACGAGCAGTACTTC
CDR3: CASSQDTGGLDEQYF

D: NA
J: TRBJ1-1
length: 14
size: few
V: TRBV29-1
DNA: TGCAGCGTTGCCACCAGTCTGAGGGACACTGAAGCTTTCTTT
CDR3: CSVATSLRDTEAFF

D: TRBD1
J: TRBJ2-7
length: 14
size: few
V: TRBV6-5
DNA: TGTGCCAGCAGTGACAGGGATCGCTCCTACGAGCAGTACTTC
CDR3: CASSDRDRSYEQYF

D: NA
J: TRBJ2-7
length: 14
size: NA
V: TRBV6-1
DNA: TGTGCCAGCAGTGTCTCGGGCTCCCTCTACGAGCAGTACTTC
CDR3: CASSVSGSLYEQYF

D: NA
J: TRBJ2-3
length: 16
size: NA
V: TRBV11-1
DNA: TGTGCCAGCAGCTTATACCTAGGTTCTGGCACAGATACGCAGTATTTT
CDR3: CASSLYLGSGTDTQYF

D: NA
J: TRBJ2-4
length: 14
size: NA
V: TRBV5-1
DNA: TGCGCCAGCAGCCCGTCGGACAGTTGGGACATTCAGTACTTC
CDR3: CASSPSDSWDIQYF

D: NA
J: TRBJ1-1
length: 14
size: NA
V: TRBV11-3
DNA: TGTGCCAGCAGCCCTCGGACAGCGAACACTGAAGCTTTCTTT
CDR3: CASSPRTANTEAFF

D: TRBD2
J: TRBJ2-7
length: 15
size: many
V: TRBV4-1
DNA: TGCGCCAGCACCCCCAATAGCGGGGGAGCCTACGAGCAGTACTTC
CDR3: CASTPNSGGAYEQYF

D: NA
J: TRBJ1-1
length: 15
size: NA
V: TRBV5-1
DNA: TGCGCCAGCAGCTTGAGAGCTGGACCGAACACTGAAGCTTTCTTT
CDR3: CASSLRAGPNTEAFF

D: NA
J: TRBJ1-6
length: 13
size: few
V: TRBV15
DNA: TGTGCCACCAGCGGAGGATATGATTCACCCCTCCACTTT
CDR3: CATSGGYDSPLHF

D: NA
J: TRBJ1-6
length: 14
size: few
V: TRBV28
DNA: TGTGCCAGCAGTCTCCGGGGGCCTAATTCACCCCTCCACTTT
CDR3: CASSLRGPNSPLHF

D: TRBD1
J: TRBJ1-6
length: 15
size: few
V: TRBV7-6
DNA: TGTGCCAGCAGCGTGACAGGGGGCGCAGGCTCACCCCTCCACTTT
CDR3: CASSVTGGAGSPLHF

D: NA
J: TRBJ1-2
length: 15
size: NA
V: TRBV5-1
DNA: TGCGCCAGCAGCTTGGAGACAGGAGCTAACTATGGCTACACCTTC
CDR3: CASSLETGANYGYTF

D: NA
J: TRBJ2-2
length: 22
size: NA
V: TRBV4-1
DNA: TGCGCCAGCAGCCAAGGGATGCTGACAACAGCCATCGGGTCCGCGAACACCGGGGAGCTGTTTTTT
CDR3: CASSQGMLTTAIGSANTGELFF

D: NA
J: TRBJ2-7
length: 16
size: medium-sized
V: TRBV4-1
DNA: TGCGCCAGCAGCCAAGGGACCGGGGGCCGCTCCTACGAGCAGTACTTC
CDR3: CASSQGTGGRSYEQYF

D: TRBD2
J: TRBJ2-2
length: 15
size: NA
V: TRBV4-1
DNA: TGCGCCAGCAGCCAAAGCGGGACCTACACCGGGGAGCTGTTTTTT
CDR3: CASSQSGTYTGELFF

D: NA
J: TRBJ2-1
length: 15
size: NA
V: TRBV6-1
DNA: TGTGCCAGCAGACCAACAGGCTACGCCGATAGTGAGCAGTTCTTC
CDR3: CASRPTGYADSEQFF

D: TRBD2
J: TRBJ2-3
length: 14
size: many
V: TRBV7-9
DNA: TGTGCCAGCAGCTCTGGACTAGCAACAGATACGCAGTATTTT
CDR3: CASSSGLATDTQYF

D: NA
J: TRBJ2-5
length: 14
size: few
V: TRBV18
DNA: TGTGCCAGCGCACCACCGGAAGGGATCAGGTCCCAGTACTTC
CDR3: CASAPPEGIRSQYF

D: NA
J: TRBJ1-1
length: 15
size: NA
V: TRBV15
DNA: TGTGCCACCAGCAGAGAACTACAGGGCCGAGTTGAAGCTTTCTTT
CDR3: CATSRELQGRVEAFF

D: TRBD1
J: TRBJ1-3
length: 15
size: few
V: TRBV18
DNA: TGTGCCAGCTCACTTGCCGGGACAGTCGGAAACACCATATATTTT
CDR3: CASSLAGTVGNTIYF

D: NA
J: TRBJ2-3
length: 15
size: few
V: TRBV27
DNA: TGTGCCAGCAGTTTTCTAGTAGGGGGGACAGATACGCAGTATTTT
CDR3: CASSFLVGGTDTQYF

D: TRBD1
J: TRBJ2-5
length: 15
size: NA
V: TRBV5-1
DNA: TGCGCCAGCAGTCAAGGACAGGGGTACCAAGAGACCCAGTACTTC
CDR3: CASSQGQGYQETQYF

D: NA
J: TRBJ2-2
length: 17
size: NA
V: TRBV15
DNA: TGTGCCACCAGCAGATTATCGGGCCAGATAGCCACCGGGGAGCTGTTTTTT
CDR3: CATSRLSGQIATGELFF

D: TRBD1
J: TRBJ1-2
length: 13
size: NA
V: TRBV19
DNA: TGTGCCAGTAGTAGACAGGGTGAGGGTGGCTACACCTTC
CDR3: CASSRQGEGGYTF

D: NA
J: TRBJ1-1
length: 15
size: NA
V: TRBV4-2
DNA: TGTGCCAGCAGCCTGGGGGAGGGTGCGAACACTGAAGCTTTCTTT
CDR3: CASSLGEGANTEAFF

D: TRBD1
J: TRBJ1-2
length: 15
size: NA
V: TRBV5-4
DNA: TGTGCCAGCAGCCCGGACAGGGGCCCGCACTATGGCTACACCTTC
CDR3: CASSPDRGPHYGYTF